A single sample is the source of the 8 T cell receptor beta chains below, sequenced in a study of regulatory and conventional T cells in RAG deficiency. Sequenced by immunoSEQ multiplex PCR; TCRdb stores in-frame clones only, minus some. This repertoire shows about 50,000 clones, around 89% found once; its top ten account for 0.51%. Blood CD4+ CD25-low CD127-high conventional T cells supplied the genomic DNA template. These records were also assigned to another study, of regulatory T cells. That report adds: The PCR used 52 TRBV and 13 TRBJ primers.

The sample taken for sequencing was CD4+ effector T cells sorted from blood. All receptors derive from a human donor in good health.

The chain couples TRBV6-1 to TRBJ2-3, with TRBD2 identical over 10 bases. Trimming cost V 1 base and J 2 bases; bases outside gene matches: 3. CDR1 MNHNS and CDR2 SASEGT come from the germline V gene. The length of the CDR3 is 16 residues. The CDR3 DNA is TGTGCCAGCAGTGAAGGTAGCGGGGGGCTCACAGATACGCAGTATTTT. Amino acid sequence: CASSEGSGGLTDTQYF.

The rearrangement uses TRBV7-3 and TRBJ1-1; TRBD1 might be the D (5 bases). The CDR3 is 15 amino acids. Between the trimmed V and J ends, which lost 6 bases and 5 bases, there was a span of 19 bases. The germline gives CDR1 SGHTA, CDR2 FQGTGA. CDR3 DNA: TGTGCCAGCAGTCCGGATGGGGCGGTCCGAACTGAAGCTTTCTTT. Translated: CASSPDGAVRTEAFF.

The chain carries TRBV9 and TRBJ2-2; a weak D match, TRBD1 (5 bases). The CDR3 totals 15 residues. Trimming left V 0 bases short and J 5 bases short, with 11 bases between. Germline V gene lookup returns CDR1 SGDLS and CDR2 YYNGEE. The CDR3 sequence: CASSVEAGWTGELFF. CDR3 DNA: TGTGCCAGCAGCGTAGAGGCAGGGTGGACCGGGGAGCTGTTTTTT.

This clone has just a few counts. The chain joins TRBV2 to TRBJ2-1, with D unclear. Trimming removed 8 bases at V and 6 bases at J, with 14 bases between. CDR3 size: 13 residues. Germline assignment: CDR1 SNHLY and CDR2 FYNNEI. CDR3 bases: TGTGCCAGCGGGAAATACCGCGGCAATGAGCAGTTCTTC. Translating it yields CASGKYRGNEQFF.

The gene calls are TRBV25-1 and TRBJ2-7, with D maybe TRBD2 (6 bases). CDR1 MGHDK and CDR2 SYGVNS come from the germline V gene. The CDR3 runs to 15 residues. V lost 6 bases to trimming and J lost 0 bases, with 15 bases between them. CDR3 nucleotide sequence: TGTGCCAGCAGCGCCCGGGGGTTCAGCTCCTACGAGCAGTACTTC. Translated: CASSARGFSSYEQYF.

The chain links TRBV27 to TRBJ1-1; TRBD1 might be the D (6 bases). CDR3 length: 15 amino acids. CDR1 and CDR2 from the germline V gene are MNHEY and SMNVEV (reference sequence). Trimming took off 1 base at V and 0 bases at J, with 9 bases between the two ends. CDR3 DNA sequence: TGTGCCAGCAGTTTATGGGGGCTCATGAACACTGAAGCTTTCTTT. Its protein is CASSLWGLMNTEAFF.

J is TRBJ2-5 and V is TRBV9; 10 positions agree with TRBD2. Trimming removed 4 bases from V and 2 bases from J; junction bases left unmatched: 5. The germline CDR1 and CDR2 sequences are SGDLS and YYNGEE. CDR3 length: 15 amino acids. CDR3 nucleotides: TGTGCCAGCAGCCCGGCTAGCGGGAGACAAGAGACCCAGTACTTC. It is translated as CASSPASGRQETQYF.

V and J are TRBV7-9 and TRBJ1-4, with 7 bases that match TRBD1. The CDR3 has 15 amino acids. In germline, CDR1 is SEHNR, CDR2 FQNEAQ (reference sequence). The trim removed 2 bases at V and 3 bases at J, leaving 3 bases unmatched. The CDR3 here is CASSLTGAPNEKLFF. The CDR3 nucleotides are TGTGCCAGCAGCTTAACAGGGGCTCCTAATGAAAAACTGTTTTTT.